The T cell receptor beta chain described here comes from a study of shared clonotypes between healthy human individuals. Naive-designated CD8 cells lacked CD45RO, were positively enriched for CCR7, and omitted terminally differentiated effector memory CD45RA+ cells. Trimming at V came to 3 bases and at J to 2 bases, leaving 7 bases not matched to a gene. This CDR3 has 16 amino acids. The germline gives CDR1 MNHEY, CDR2 SMNVEV (reference sequence). Details on this clone: The sample holds other DNA sequences that translate to the same CDR3.

The data were produced by immunoSEQ multiplex PCR, yet TCRdb's version contains in-frame clones alone and is incomplete. There are roughly 2 million clones in the sample; about 94% occur only once, and 0.9% to 1.3% lies in the top ten. The clonotype was recovered from a man between 18 and 29 years old in good health. The sample consisted of naive CD8+ T cells sorted from blood. The J gene is TRBJ2-7, the V gene TRBV27, with 10 nucleotides matching TRBD1. The CDR3 region is CASSFILGQGPYEQYF. CDR3 coding DNA: TGTGCCAGCAGTTTCATTTTGGGACAGGGGCCCTACGAGCAGTACTTC.